The clone carrying this TCR beta chain occurred a few times. Its antigen remains unknown. During the collection period, no donor immune events like infections were recorded. CDR1 is SEHNR and CDR2 is FQNEAQ in the germline V gene (reference sequence). The germline V and J ends were trimmed by 5 bases and 0 bases, with 7 bases remaining between them. CDR3 length: 13 residues. The sample belongs to a study of identifying expanded T cells in peripheral blood. General study points: Differentially abundant clones: around 1.2 between replicates, around 16 at around 2 weeks, approximately 19 at four. Roughly two-week clone count variance significantly increased as total template count grew.

Data came from immunoSEQ multiplex PCR; TCRdb stores just in-frame clones and leaves some out. Of over 100,000 clones in the sample, about nine tenths were seen once. Sequenced: blood. This TCR derives from a person between 18 and 75 years old in good health. The gene calls are TRBV7-9 and TRBJ1-2; D remains unclear. This CDR3 is CASSDLANYGYTF. The CDR3 bases are TGTGCCAGCAGCGATTTAGCTAACTATGGCTACACCTTC.